These T cell receptor beta chains were read from a single sample in a study of PD-1 blockade in classical Hodgkin lymphoma. Assay: immunoSEQ multiplex PCR; the TCRdb copy retains only in-frame clones and omits some. The table shows about 44,000 clones, with 66% occurring only once. The material was peripheral blood mononuclear cells (PBMCs), obtained before the fourth cycle of nivolumab. The receptors stem from a human donor with classical Hodgkin lymphoma. The CDR3 runs from the conserved cysteine through the conserved F or W. The D gene is left open where the match is weak. Some rows have no size entry. The others give once, few or many, or a class for an expanded clone.

size	V	J	D	DNA	CDR3
NA	TRBV9	TRBJ2-5	TRBD1	TGTGCCAGCAGCGCATTTCCGGGACAGCTTCAAGAGACCCAGTACTTC	CASSAFPGQLQETQYF
NA	TRBV25-1	TRBJ1-6	TRBD1	TGTGCCAGCAGCTGGACAGGGAGTAATTCACCCCTCCACTTT	CASSWTGSNSPLHF
NA	TRBV4-1	TRBJ2-1	NA	TGCGCCAGCAGCCAAGTGCAGGGAACCTACAATGAGCAGTTCTTC	CASSQVQGTYNEQFF
few	TRBV7-2	TRBJ2-7	TRBD2	TGTGCCAGCAGCAGAGTAGCGGGGAAGACCTACGAGCAGTACTTC	CASSRVAGKTYEQYF
NA	TRBV28	TRBJ1-1	NA	TGTGCCAGCAGTTCCTCTACAGTGAACACTGAAGCTTTCTTT	CASSSSTVNTEAFF
NA	TRBV5-6	TRBJ1-4	NA	TGTGCCAGCAGCTTGGTACGAGAAGGGGAAAAACTGTTTTTT	CASSLVREGEKLFF
NA	TRBV7-2	TRBJ1-2	NA	TGTGCCAGCACCCCCGTGGGGGGGCAAAGCTATGGCTACACCTTC	CASTPVGGQSYGYTF
NA	TRBV28	TRBJ2-1	TRBD2	TGTGCCAGCAGACCACCGGGACTAGCGGGAGCTAGCTCCTACAATGAGCAGTTCTTC	CASRPPGLAGASSYNEQFF
few	TRBV27	TRBJ2-2	NA	TGTGCCAGCAGTGCACGAATTCCCACCGGGGAGCTGTTTTTT	CASSARIPTGELFF
NA	TRBV29-1	TRBJ2-2	TRBD1	TGCAGCGTTTTAGGCACACAGGGGGACACCGGGGAGCTGTTTTTT	CSVLGTQGDTGELFF
NA	TRBV5-4	TRBJ2-7	NA	TGTGCCAGCAGCTTGGCCGGGAGCCCCACCTACGAGCAGTACTTC	CASSLAGSPTYEQYF
medium-sized	TRBV6-6	TRBJ2-7	NA	TGTGCCAGCAGTTACTCGGCAGGCCAACTCTACGAGCAGTACTTC	CASSYSAGQLYEQYF
once	TRBV28	TRBJ1-3	TRBD1	TGTGCCAGCAGCCCCCGGGACAGGGAACACACCATATATTTT	CASSPRDREHTIYF
NA	TRBV6-5	TRBJ1-2	NA	TGTGCCAGCAGTACTGACCCGGGCTATGGCTACACCTTC	CASSTDPGYGYTF
NA	TRBV6-6	TRBJ1-1	NA	TGTGCCACCCTTCCAGGGGCACCAGGATCGGAAGCTTTCTTT	CATLPGAPGSEAFF
once	TRBV5-3	TRBJ2-7	NA	TGTGCCAGCAGCTTTCCCGCCGGGGGCATCTACGAGCAGTACTTC	CASSFPAGGIYEQYF
few	TRBV28	TRBJ1-1	TRBD1	TGTGCCAGCAGTCACCTAGACAGGGCGAACACTGAAGCTTTCTTT	CASSHLDRANTEAFF
NA	TRBV30	TRBJ1-2	NA	TGTGCCTGGTTCCGACCGGGACATCTCTATGGCTACACCTTC	CAWFRPGHLYGYTF
few	TRBV2	TRBJ2-7	NA	TGTGCCAGCGGATTTCTTCTGACAGAGGGGGTCGACGAGCAGTACTTC	CASGFLLTEGVDEQYF
few	TRBV30	TRBJ2-3	NA	TGTGCCTGGAGTACCCGGACCACAGATACGCAGTATTTT	CAWSTRTTDTQYF
NA	TRBV4-3	TRBJ2-3	NA	TGCGCCAGCAGCCAAGATGCTACGCAGTATTTT	CASSQDATQYF
NA	TRBV9	TRBJ2-7	TRBD1	TGTGCCAGCAGCCCCGGGACAGGGGAGGACTACGAGCAGTACTTC	CASSPGTGEDYEQYF
NA	TRBV5-6	TRBJ2-7	NA	TGTGCCAGCAGCTTGGCTCTCGAGCAGTACTTC	CASSLALEQYF
NA	TRBV19	TRBJ1-6	NA	TGTGCCAGTAGTATAGAGGTCTCCAGTTCACCCCTCCACTTT	CASSIEVSSSPLHF
NA	TRBV5-4	TRBJ1-6	NA	TGTGCCAGCAGCTTGACAGGAACTGGCTATAATTCACCCCTCCACTTT	CASSLTGTGYNSPLHF
NA	TRBV18	TRBJ2-7	NA	TGTGCCAGCGGGCAGGGTGAGTCCTACGAGCAGTACTTC	CASGQGESYEQYF
NA	TRBV2	TRBJ1-5	NA	TGTGCCAGCAGTGAAAGTGGGATTAGCAATCAGCCCCAGCATTTT	CASSESGISNQPQHF
NA	TRBV19	TRBJ2-7	NA	TGTGCCAGTAGTACTGAGGAGGGCTACGAGCAGTACTTC	CASSTEEGYEQYF
NA	TRBV6-6	TRBJ1-1	NA	TGTGCCACGGCGGGGTACACTGAAGCTTTCTTT	CATAGYTEAFF
NA	TRBV19	TRBJ2-2	TRBD2	TGTGCCAGTACCACGGGGGGGTCTAACACCGGGGAGCTGTTTTTT	CASTTGGSNTGELFF
NA	TRBV11-2	TRBJ2-7	TRBD1	TGTGCCAGCAGCTTCGAGACAGGGATGACCTACGAGCAGTACTTC	CASSFETGMTYEQYF
NA	TRBV6-5	TRBJ1-1	NA	TGTGCCAGCAGTTACTCGGACCATTACACTGAAGCTTTCTTT	CASSYSDHYTEAFF
NA	TRBV2	TRBJ2-1	NA	TGTGCCAGCAGTTTCCTAGCGCTCGGCTACAATGAGCAGTTCTTC	CASSFLALGYNEQFF
NA	TRBV10-1	TRBJ1-1	NA	TGCGCCAGCAGGTCGGGGGCAAACACTGAAGCTTTCTTT	CASRSGANTEAFF